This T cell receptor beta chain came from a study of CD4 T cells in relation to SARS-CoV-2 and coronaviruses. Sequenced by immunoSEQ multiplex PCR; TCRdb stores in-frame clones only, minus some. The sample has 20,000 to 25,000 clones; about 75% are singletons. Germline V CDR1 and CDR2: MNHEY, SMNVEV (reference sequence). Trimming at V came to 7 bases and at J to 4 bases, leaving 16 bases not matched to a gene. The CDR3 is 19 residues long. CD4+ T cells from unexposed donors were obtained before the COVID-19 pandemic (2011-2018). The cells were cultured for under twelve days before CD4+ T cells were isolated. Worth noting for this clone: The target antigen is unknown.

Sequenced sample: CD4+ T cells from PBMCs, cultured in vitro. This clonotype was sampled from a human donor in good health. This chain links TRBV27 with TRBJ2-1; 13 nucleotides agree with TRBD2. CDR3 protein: CASTQGLAGAGGGYNEQFF. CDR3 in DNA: TGTGCCAGCACCCAAGGACTAGCGGGAGCGGGGGGGGGATACAATGAGCAGTTCTTC.